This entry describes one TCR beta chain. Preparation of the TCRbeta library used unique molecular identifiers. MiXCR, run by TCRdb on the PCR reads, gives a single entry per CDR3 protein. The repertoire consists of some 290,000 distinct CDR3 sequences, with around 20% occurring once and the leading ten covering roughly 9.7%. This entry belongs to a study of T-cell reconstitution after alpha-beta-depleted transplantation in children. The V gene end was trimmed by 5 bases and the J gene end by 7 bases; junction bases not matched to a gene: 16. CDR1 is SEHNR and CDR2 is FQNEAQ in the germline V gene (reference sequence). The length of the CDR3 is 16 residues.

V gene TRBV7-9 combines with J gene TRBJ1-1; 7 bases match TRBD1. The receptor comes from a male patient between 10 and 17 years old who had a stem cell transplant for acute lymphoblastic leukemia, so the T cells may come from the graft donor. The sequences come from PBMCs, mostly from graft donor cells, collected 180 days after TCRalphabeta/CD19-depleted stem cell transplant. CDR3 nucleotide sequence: TGTGCCAGCAGCCCTCCTCCGACAGGGTTGGGCGGTGAAGCTTTCTTT. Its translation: CASSPPPTGLGGEAFF. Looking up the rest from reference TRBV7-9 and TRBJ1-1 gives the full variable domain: DTGVSQNPRHKITKRGQNVTFRCDPISEHNRLYWYRQTLGQGPEFLTYFQNEAQLEKSRLLSDRFSAERPKGSFSTLEIQRTEQGDSAMYLCASSPPPTGLGGEAFFGQGTRLTVV.